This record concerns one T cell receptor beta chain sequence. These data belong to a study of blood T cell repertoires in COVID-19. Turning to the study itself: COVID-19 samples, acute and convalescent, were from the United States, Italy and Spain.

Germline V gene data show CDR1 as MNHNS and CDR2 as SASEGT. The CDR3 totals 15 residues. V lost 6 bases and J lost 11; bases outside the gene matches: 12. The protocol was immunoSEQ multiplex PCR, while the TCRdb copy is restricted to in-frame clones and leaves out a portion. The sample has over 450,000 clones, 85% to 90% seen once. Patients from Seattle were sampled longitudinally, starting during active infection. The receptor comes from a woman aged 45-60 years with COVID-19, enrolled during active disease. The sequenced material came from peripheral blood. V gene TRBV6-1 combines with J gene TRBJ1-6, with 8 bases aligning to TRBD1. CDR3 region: CASSRPGTGFTPLHF. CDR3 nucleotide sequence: TGTGCCAGCAGCCGCCCCGGGACAGGTTTCACACCCCTCCACTTT.